This entry describes one T cell receptor (beta chain). Its target is unknown. Amplification targeted the TCR beta CDR3 regions, with RNA transcripts as the source material. First-round RT-PCR used HTBI primers; second-round multiplex PCR followed. TCRdb analysed the multiplex PCR reads with MiXCR anew, one entry per CDR3 protein. The sample includes approximately 37,000 distinct CDR3 sequences, approximately 52% of them seen just once. This record comes from a study of Graves' ophthalmopathy and Graves' hyperthyroidism. Findings and caveats of the study: Most thyroid clonotypes expanded beyond 0.001 frequency were also found in blood.

The V and J ends lost 3 bases and 10 bases, in that order; junction bases with no gene match: 12. Germline V gene sequence: CDR1 SGHTA, CDR2 FQGTGA. The CDR3 length is 15 residues. J is TRBJ1-1 and V is TRBV7-3; 9 nucleotides line up with TRBD1. Sequenced: peripheral blood. The source is an adult man with Graves' ophthalmopathy. CDR3 in amino acids: CASSLCGQGWKGAFF. The DNA of the CDR3 is TGTGCCAGCAGCTTGTGCGGACAGGGGTGGAAAGGAGCTTTCTTT.